This T cell receptor beta chain comes out of a study of blood T cell repertoires in COVID-19. About the research overall: Samples came from the United States, Italy and Spain, spanning acute and convalescent COVID-19. PBMCs, B-cell-depleted T cells, or T cells were the source of the cDNA or gDNA that made up the material.

As handled by the study authors: Amplified reference gene primers provided the basis for estimating nucleated cell counts. This table comes from immunoSEQ multiplex PCR, and its TCRdb copy is limited to in-frame clones, with some not included. That table gives V, J and clone size, and the DNA gave D and trimming. The repertoire holds around 370,000 clones, with 87% as singletons. This clone was found a few times. Looked up from germline, CDR1 is LGHNA and CDR2 is YNFKEQ. The CDR3 runs 17 residues. Trimming shortened V by 4 bases and J by 8 bases, and 23 bases separated the two germline ends. Patients from Seattle were sampled longitudinally, starting during active infection.

V gene TRBV4-2 combines with J gene TRBJ1-4; D gene ambiguous. The sequencing input was peripheral blood. The source of this sequence is a woman aged 45 to 65 with COVID-19, enrolled during active disease. The CDR3 bases are TGTGCCAGCAGCCCCTCGGGTCGGCTGGGGAGAGGGGAAAAACTGTTTTTT. Protein: CASSPSGRLGRGEKLFF.